Each of the 13 T cell receptor beta chains below was sequenced from the same sample in a study of blood T cell repertoires in COVID-19. Clones were read by immunoSEQ multiplex PCR, and TCRdb kept only the in-frame ones, dropping some. The sample shows tens of thousands of clones, 90% of them seen only once. Sequenced input: peripheral blood. These receptors came from a man in his 60s with acute or convalescent COVID-19.

The V call is TRBV5-1, the J call TRBJ2-2; D is unresolved. The CDR3 is 14 residues long. Germline V gives CDR1 SGHRS, CDR2 YFSETQ. The germline V and J ends were trimmed by 4 bases and 0 bases, with 7 bases remaining between them. DNA of the CDR3: TGCGCCAGCAGCCTCACAGCGAACACCGGGGAGCTGTTTTTT. It is translated as CASSLTANTGELFF. The whole variable domain, filled in from reference TRBV5-1 and TRBJ2-2, reads KAGVTQTPRYLIKTRGQQVTLSCSPISGHRSVSWYQQTPGQGLQFLFEYFSETQRNKGNFPGRFSGRQFSNSRSEMNVSTLELGDSALYLCASSLTANTGELFFGEGSRLTVL.

This CDR3 reads CASSLFSGGNYGYTF. In DNA, the CDR3 is TGTGCCAGCAGCTTGTTTTCAGGGGGCAACTATGGCTACACCTTC. The J gene is TRBJ1-2, the V gene TRBV5-4; 8 bases are shared with TRBD1. CDR3 length: 15 amino acids. The trim removed 1 base at V and 2 bases at J, leaving 4 bases unmatched. Germline assignment: CDR1 SGHNT and CDR2 YYREEE (reference sequence).

The chain combines TRBV19 with TRBJ2-3, with a tentative D call TRBD1 (6 bases). V was cut by 3 bases and J by 2 bases, with 24 bases left in between. Germline V gene sequence: CDR1 LNHDA, CDR2 SQIVND (reference sequence). The CDR3 totals 19 residues. CDR3 sequence reads: CASSIPIRDTAEITDTQYF. CDR3 DNA: TGTGCCAGTAGTATCCCTATCCGGGACACGGCGGAAATCACAGATACGCAGTATTTT.

The chain carries TRBV21-1 and TRBJ1-1; the table gives TRBD1 as D, unverified against the DNA. TRBV21-1 is described as a pseudogene. CDR3 length: 15 amino acids. CDR3 region: CASSNGDRSNTEAFF. In nucleotides, the CDR3 is TGTGCCAGCAGCAACGGTGACAGGTCGAACACTGAAGCTTTCTTT.

In this sample, this clone turned up once. The J gene is TRBJ1-3, the V gene TRBV4-1; 9 bases fit TRBD1. CDR1 and CDR2 (germline): MGHRA, YSYEKL. The CDR3 loop spans 20 amino acids. After removal of 3 bases from V and 4 bases from J, the junction contained 19 bases not matched to a gene. The CDR3 loop is CASSHQGQGRHLRRGNTIYF. CDR3 DNA sequence: TGCGCCAGCAGCCATCAGGGACAGGGTCGACATCTACGCCGAGGAAACACCATATATTTT.

The gene calls are TRBV21-1 and TRBJ1-1; the table's D call, TRBD1, has no DNA check behind it. TRBV21-1 has pseudogene status. The CDR3 totals 14 residues. The CDR3 bases are TGTGCCAGCAGCCGCGACAGGGGGGATACTGAAGCTTTCTTT. The encoded protein is CASSRDRGDTEAFF.

The CDR3 DNA reads TGTGCCAGCAGTTACTCTGACAGGGGGCTCTATGGCTACACCTTC. Amino acids: CASSYSDRGLYGYTF. The chain has TRBV6-5 and TRBJ1-2, with TRBD1 matching 10 bases. CDR3 length: 15 amino acids. Per the germline V gene, CDR1 is MNHEY and CDR2 is SVGAGI. The V segment lost 0 bases and the J segment 4 bases; nucleotides outside the gene matches: 2.

The chain combines TRBV12-5 with TRBJ2-1, with D tentatively TRBD1 (6 bases). The CDR3 loop spans 11 amino acids. Germline CDR1 LGHNT, CDR2 FRNRAP. Trimming took off 6 bases at V and 7 bases at J, with 7 bases between the two ends. This CDR3 is CASGQGNEQFF. CDR3 nucleotides: TGTGCTAGTGGGCAGGGGAATGAGCAGTTCTTC.

V and J are TRBV19 and TRBJ2-1; 9 positions agree with TRBD1. V was clipped by 5 bases and J by 15 bases; unmatched bases: 14. The germline V gene has CDR1 LNHDA and CDR2 SQIVND (reference sequence). The CDR3 has 14 amino acids. In DNA form, the CDR3 reads TGTGCCAGTAGTGATAGGTCCCGGGACAGGGAAGCGTTCTTC. This gives the protein CASSDRSRDREAFF.

J is TRBJ1-2 and V is TRBV6-5; tentatively, D is TRBD1 (6 bases). This CDR3 contains 14 residues. The germline CDR1 and CDR2 sequences are MNHEY and SVGAGI. V was cut by 6 bases and J by 0 bases, with 11 bases left in between. This chain's CDR3 is CASRGHLSNYGYTF. CDR3 DNA sequence: TGTGCCAGCAGGGGACACTTGTCTAACTATGGCTACACCTTC.

The chain combines TRBV19 with TRBJ2-2; 7 bases line up with TRBD1. This CDR3 is 14 amino acids long. V was clipped by 8 bases and J by 4 bases; unmatched bases: 7. Germline V gene sequence: CDR1 LNHDA, CDR2 SQIVND (reference sequence). As DNA, the CDR3 is TGTGCCAGTCAAACAGGGGTGGGCACCGGGGAGCTGTTTTTT. Its translation: CASQTGVGTGELFF.

V usage is TRBV6-2 or TRBV6-3 and J usage is TRBJ1-1; 9 bases agree with TRBD1. CDR1 and CDR2 (germline): MNHEY, SVGEGT. The CDR3 has 18 amino acids. J was trimmed by 1 base and V by 0 bases; bases with no gene match: 9. Here the CDR3 DNA reads TGTGCCAGCAGTTACTCGAGGGGTTCGGGACAGGGGAACACTGAAGCTTTCTTT. It is translated as CASSYSRGSGQGNTEAFF.

The rearrangement joins TRBV19 to TRBJ1-3; D perhaps matches TRBD1 (5 bases). The CDR3 spans 14 residues. Trimming shortened V by 7 bases and J by 8 bases, and 18 bases separated the two germline ends. The germline gives CDR1 LNHDA, CDR2 SQIVND (reference sequence). This CDR3 reads CASKPRQLHDTIYF. In DNA, the CDR3 is TGTGCCAGTAAACCTCGACAGCTTCATGACACCATATATTTT.